This TCR beta chain was obtained from a study of T cell responses to AZD1222 COVID-19 vaccine. Here immunoSEQ multiplex PCR was the method, and the copy in TCRdb shows in-frame clones only, minus some. The sample lists approximately 90,000 clones; around 90% were seen once. This CDR3 has 14 amino acids. From germline, CDR1 is SGHKS and CDR2 YYEKEE (reference sequence). The V gene lost 4 bases and the J gene lost 0 bases, with 10 bases spanning the gap. This clone was found once. The TCR was taken from an adult in good health. The sequenced sample was peripheral blood, obtained on day 0 of AZD1222 vaccination. This chain joins TRBV5-5 and TRBJ1-1; D perhaps matches TRBD1 (5 bases). CDR3 protein: CASSRDLMNTEAFF. CDR3 in DNA: TGTGCCAGCAGCAGGGACCTCATGAACACTGAAGCTTTCTTT. The full variable domain, completed using reference TRBV5-5 and TRBJ1-1, is DAGVTQSPTHLIKTRGQQVTLRCSPISGHKSVSWYQQVLGQGPQFIFQYYEKEERGRGNFPDRFSARQFPNYSSELNVNALLLGDSALYLCASSRDLMNTEAFFGQGTRLTVV.